The 20 T cell receptor beta chains below were found in one sample sequenced in a study of prognosis after radiotherapy for stage I lung cancer. Two-round multiplex PCR on genomic DNA was the method by which TCR beta CDR3 was amplified. Gene-specific primers for each TRBV and TRBJ gene drove first-round PCR. TCRdb analysed the multiplex PCR reads with MiXCR anew, one entry per CDR3 protein. The sample carries around 60,000 distinct CDR3 sequences, about a quarter recorded once. The sequencing used PBMCs, collected before or after stereotactic body radiation therapy (not recorded which). Receptor source: a donor of 50 years or more with non-small cell lung cancer.

In its sample, this clonotype was seen a few times. Relative to the germline gene, one junction end is altered; a read error may explain this. The chain is built from TRBV30 and TRBJ2-5; TRBD1 might be the D (6 bases). Germline lookup yields CDR1 GTSNPN and CDR2 SVGIG (reference sequence). The CDR3 sequence is 13 residues long. This CDR3 is CAWTGTLEETQYF. In DNA, the CDR3 is TGTGCCTGGACCGGGACACTTGAAGAGACTCAGTACTTC.

This chain joins TRBV6-5 and TRBJ1-6, with D uncertain. Trimming removed 0 bases from V and 9 bases from J, with 12 bases in between. The CDR3 covers 15 residues. The V gene's germline CDR1 is MNHEY and CDR2 SVGAGI. The CDR3 DNA sequence: TGTGCCAGCAGTTACTCGGTCAGATCCACTTCACCCCTCCACTTT. Amino acid sequence: CASSYSVRSTSPLHF.

This clonotype was picked up many times. The gene calls are TRBV5-1 and TRBJ2-2, with TRBD1 identical over 9 bases. CDR1 and CDR2 (germline): SGHRS, YFSETQ. This CDR3 is built from 17 residues. Germline trimming cut 0 bases from V and 6 bases from J; bases unmatched to any gene: 9. This CDR3 is CASSLDGPGQGPGELFF. The CDR3 DNA reads as TGCGCCAGCAGCTTGGATGGGCCGGGACAGGGTCCCGGGGAGCTGTTTTTT.

This clonotype showed up many times. The chain joins TRBV6-1 to TRBJ2-7; 8 nucleotides match TRBD1. Germline CDR1 is MNHNS and CDR2 is SASEGT. There are 13 residues in the CDR3. The J segment lost 5 bases and the V segment lost 7 bases, leaving 7 bases of the junction unmatched. CDR3 region: CASKRTGIDEQYF. In DNA form, the CDR3 reads TGTGCCAGCAAAAGGACAGGGATCGACGAGCAGTACTTC.

This clonotype was counted a single time. This clone may be a read error of a much larger clone one base away. V gene TRBV11-2 combines with J gene TRBJ1-1; the match to TRBD1 covers 7 bases. The trim removed 2 bases at V and 2 bases at J, leaving 11 bases unmatched. Germline CDR1 SGHAT, CDR2 FQNNGV. The CDR3 totals 17 residues. CDR3 sequence (DNA): TGTGCCAGCAGCTTAAGTGGATTTACAGGGGTAAACACTGAAGCTTTCTTT. It is translated as CASSLSGFTGVNTEAFF. Full variable domain (missing parts from reference TRBV11-2 and TRBJ1-1): EAGVAQSPRYKIIEKRQSVAFWCNPISGHATLYWYQQILGQGPKLLIQFQNNGVVDDSQLPKDRFSAERLKGVDSTLKIQPAKLEDSAVYLCASSLSGFTGVNTEAFFGQGTRLTVV.

This clonotype was counted many times. This chain links TRBV2 with TRBJ2-3; 9 bases map to TRBD2. V trimming: 7 bases; J trimming: 1 base; junction bases outside the gene matches: 9. The CDR3 totals 16 residues. Germline CDR1 reads SNHLY; CDR2 reads FYNNEI. The CDR3 nucleotides read TGTGCCAGCACCCCCCGCGGGGGGGTGCGCACAGATACGCAGTATTTT. It yields the protein CASTPRGGVRTDTQYF.

This clonotype was seen at least ten times. The rearrangement uses TRBV11-2 and TRBJ2-7, with D hard to call. CDR1 SGHAT and CDR2 FQNNGV come from the germline V gene. Trimming cost V 5 bases and J 0 bases, with 5 bases left between them. The CDR3 extends over 12 amino acids. The CDR3 protein is CASSVSSYEQYF. CDR3 bases: TGTGCCAGCAGCGTGAGCTCCTACGAGCAGTACTTC.

The sample holds many counts of this clonotype. The chain has TRBV3-1 and TRBJ2-5; possible D gene TRBD1, 6 bases. This CDR3 has 15 amino acids. CDR1 is LGHDT and CDR2 is YNNKEL in the germline V gene (reference sequence). V lost 1 base, J lost 1 base, and 10 bases lay in between. Here the CDR3 DNA reads TGTGCCAGCAGCCAAGGAGGGGGATTCCAAGAGACCCAGTACTTC. Amino acids: CASSQGGGFQETQYF.

This clonotype was recorded at least ten times. This chain joins TRBV30 and TRBJ1-5; D gene ambiguous. Germline-derived CDR1 and CDR2 are GTSNPN and SVGIG (reference sequence). Trimming stripped 2 bases from V and 0 bases from J, with 2 bases between. The CDR3 contains 12 residues. The CDR3 loop reads CAWSNSNQPQHF. The CDR3 bases are TGTGCCTGGAGTAATAGCAATCAGCCCCAGCATTTT.

This clonotype was observed at least ten times. The rearrangement uses TRBV6-1 and TRBJ1-5; 12 bases are a match to TRBD1. The junction had 4 bases not matched to a gene; V was cut back by 7 bases and J by 3 bases. The CDR3 loop spans 15 amino acids. Germline loops: CDR1 MNHNS, CDR2 SASEGT. The DNA of the CDR3 is TGTGCCAGCAAAATGGGACAGGGGGCCAATCAGCCCCAGCATTTT. It translates to CASKMGQGANQPQHF.

This clonotype was seen repeatedly, ten times or more. V and J are TRBV19 and TRBJ1-4; weak D call: TRBD1 (5 bases). The germline CDR1 and CDR2 sequences are LNHDA and SQIVND (reference sequence). The CDR3 contains 15 residues. Trimming stripped 7 bases from V and 3 bases from J, with 15 bases between. Here the CDR3 reads CASNGGITANEKLFF. In nucleotides, the CDR3 is TGTGCCAGTAACGGGGGTATCACGGCTAATGAAAAACTGTTTTTT.

Turning to this clonotype: Since a far larger clone is one base different, this is likely a read error. This rearrangement joins TRBV6-2 or TRBV6-3 to TRBJ2-3; D is possibly TRBD1 (6 bases). The CDR3 length is 15 residues. V gave up 9 bases and J gave up 7 bases, with 23 bases separating them. The germline CDR1 and CDR2 sequences are MNHEY and SVGEGT. The CDR3 sequence is CARSATEDSSHTQYF. The CDR3, as DNA: TGTGCCAGAAGTGCCACGGAGGACAGCTCTCATACGCAGTATTTT.

A remark on this clonotype: It differs at one base from a far larger clone, so likely a read error. The chain combines TRBV6-5 with TRBJ1-1; unclear D gene. Deletions cut 2 bases from V and 6 bases from J, with 10 bases between. Germline V lookup: CDR1 MNHEY, CDR2 SVGAGI. The CDR3 covers 13 residues. This CDR3 is CASSYLMAAEAFF. DNA for the CDR3: TGTGCCAGCAGTTACCTCATGGCGGCTGAAGCTTTCTTT.

This clonotype was detected many times. This chain connects TRBV2 to TRBJ1-2; D is unresolved. V dropped 3 bases and J dropped 4 bases, with 15 bases sitting between them. The CDR3 spans 15 residues. Germline V gene data show CDR1 as SNHLY and CDR2 as FYNNEI. The CDR3 region is CASSEASGVIYGYTF. CDR3 DNA sequence: TGTGCCAGCAGTGAGGCCAGCGGGGTTATCTATGGCTACACCTTC.

This clonotype appeared many times. For the CDR3, the DNA is TGTGCCACCAGCAGAGACCAGGGCTCACGGTCCTACAATGAGCAGTTCTTC. This encodes CATSRDQGSRSYNEQFF. The V call is TRBV15, the J call TRBJ2-1; maybe TRBD1 (5 bases). The CDR3 contains 17 residues. The V end lost 0 bases, the J end lost 1 base, and 13 bases lay between the germline ends. Per germline, CDR1 LNHNV and CDR2 YYDKDF (reference sequence).

This clonotype was observed at least ten times. This rearrangement joins TRBV3-1 to TRBJ2-5, with a tentative D call TRBD2 (6 bases). This CDR3 has 14 amino acids. Germline V gene lookup returns CDR1 LGHDT and CDR2 YNNKEL (reference sequence). V was shortened by 6 bases and J by 5 bases, with 16 bases between the two germline ends. As DNA, the CDR3 is TGTGCCAGCAGAAACTCGGCTGGGGGGGAGACCCAGTACTTC. Protein sequence: CASRNSAGGETQYF.

With respect to this clonotype: A much larger clone sits a single nucleotide away, making a read error possible. Since the CDR3 does not end with the conserved phenylalanine or tryptophan, this likely comes from a read error. The chain has TRBV15 and TRBJ2-7; TRBD2 agrees at 8 bases. CDR1 LNHNV and CDR2 YYDKDF come from the germline V gene (reference sequence). V gave up 0 bases and J gave up 5 bases; unmatched junction bases: 18. The CDR3 spans 19 residues. CDR3 amino acids: CATSRDGKRGSGYLNEQYL. CDR3 in DNA: TGTGCCACCAGCAGAGACGGGAAGCGGGGGTCCGGATATTTGAACGAGCAGTACCTC.

This clonotype was recorded at least ten times. The chain has TRBV20-1 and TRBJ1-3; D ambiguous. The CDR3 extends over 13 amino acids. V was clipped by 0 bases and J by 0 bases, with 3 bases between them. The germline gives CDR1 DFQATT, CDR2 SNEGSKA (reference sequence). The CDR3 is CSARESSGNTIYF. As DNA, the CDR3 is TGCAGTGCTAGAGAGTCCTCTGGAAACACCATATATTTT.

This clonotype has at least ten counts. This CDR3 is CASSRPPGGGYGYAEAFF. Here the CDR3 DNA reads TGTGCCAGCTCTAGGCCCCCGGGAGGCGGCTACGGCTACGCTGAAGCTTTCTTT. The rearrangement links TRBV6-1 to TRBJ1-1; no firm D call. Germline CDR1 reads MNHNS; CDR2 reads SASEGT. There are 18 residues in the CDR3. V was cut by 8 bases and J by 6 bases, with 31 bases left in between.

This clonotype was detected ten times or more. The gene calls are TRBV5-1 and TRBJ2-1; D is possibly TRBD1 (6 bases). Germline V lookup: CDR1 SGHRS, CDR2 YFSETQ. CDR3 length equals 15 residues. V lost 1 base, J lost 5 bases, and 13 bases lay in between. The CDR3 DNA sequence: TGCGCCAGCAGCTTGAACGGACAGCCGGACAATGAGCAGTTCTTC. This translates into CASSLNGQPDNEQFF.